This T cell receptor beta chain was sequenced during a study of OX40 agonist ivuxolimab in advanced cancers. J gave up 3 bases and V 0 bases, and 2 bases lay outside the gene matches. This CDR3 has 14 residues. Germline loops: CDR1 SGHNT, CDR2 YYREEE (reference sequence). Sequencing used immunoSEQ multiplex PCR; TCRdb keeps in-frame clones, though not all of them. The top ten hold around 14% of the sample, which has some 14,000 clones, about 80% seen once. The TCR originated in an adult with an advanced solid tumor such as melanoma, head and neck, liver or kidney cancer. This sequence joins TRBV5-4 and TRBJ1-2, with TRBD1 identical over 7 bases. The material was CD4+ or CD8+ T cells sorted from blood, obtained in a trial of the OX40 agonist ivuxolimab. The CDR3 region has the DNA TGTGCCAGCAGCTTGGGACAGGGTGACTATGGCTACACCTTC. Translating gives CASSLGQGDYGYTF.